The 23 T cell receptor beta chains below all came from one sample that was sequenced in a study of blood T cell repertoires in COVID-19. TCRdb's table, derived via immunoSEQ multiplex PCR, lists solely in-frame clones and lacks some. This sample has 240,000 or so clones, with around 90% found just once. The sequenced sample consisted of peripheral blood. These receptors originate from a woman aged 30 to 39 with acute or convalescent COVID-19.

The V call is TRBV18, the J call TRBJ2-1; 8 bases match TRBD1. The V gene's germline CDR1 is KGHSH and CDR2 LQKENI. Losses at the gene ends were 3 bases for V and 8 bases for J; bases not matched to a gene: 12. The CDR3 is 16 residues long. The CDR3 DNA reads TGTGCCAGCTCACCTCGGTCAGGGGGCCCCTCACATGAGCAGTTCTTC. It codes for CASSPRSGGPSHEQFF.

There are a few counts of this clone. The chain carries TRBV7-6 and TRBJ2-7; 7 nucleotides match TRBD2. Germline V lookup: CDR1 SGHVS, CDR2 FNYEAQ. With V trimmed by 5 bases and J by 1 base, 17 bases remained unmatched. This CDR3 is 18 amino acids long. In nucleotides, the CDR3 is TGTGCCAGCAGCAATCTCCCGGCGGTGAGCGGGAAATCCTACGAGCAGTACTTC. This translates into CASSNLPAVSGKSYEQYF.

The V gene is TRBV6-2 or TRBV6-3, the J gene TRBJ1-5; weak D call: TRBD1 (5 bases). The germline V and J ends were trimmed by 0 bases and 7 bases, with 7 bases remaining between them. Germline lookup yields CDR1 MNHEY and CDR2 SVGEGT. The CDR3 contains 13 residues. The CDR3: CASSYSKGQPQHF. The CDR3 DNA is TGTGCCAGCAGTTACTCAAAGGGGCAGCCCCAGCATTTT.

V usage is TRBV30 and J usage is TRBJ2-1; tentatively, D is TRBD2 (6 bases). The germline CDR1 and CDR2 sequences are GTSNPN and SVGIG (reference sequence). The CDR3 consists of 12 residues. The ends were cut back, 5 bases at V and 7 bases at J, with 12 bases in the middle. The CDR3 DNA sequence: TGTGCCTGGGGGGAGAGCGGGAATGAGCAGTTCTTC. It is translated as CAWGESGNEQFF.

This clone showed up just a few times. The chain is built from TRBV19 and TRBJ2-1; D may be TRBD2 (5 bases). CDR3 size: 15 residues. In germline, CDR1 is LNHDA, CDR2 SQIVND (reference sequence). Trimming stripped 8 bases from V and 5 bases from J, with 19 bases between. The CDR3: CASVFSGLSNNEQFF. CDR3 DNA: TGTGCCAGTGTCTTCTCAGGACTGTCGAACAATGAGCAGTTCTTC.

Points on this clone: Compared with germline, one end of the junction differs, possibly owing to a read error. J is TRBJ2-3 and V is TRBV5-6; 12 bases are a match to TRBD1. Per germline, CDR1 SGHDT and CDR2 YYEEEE. CDR3 length: 14 amino acids. The CDR3 coding sequence is TGTGCCAGCAGAGCTGGTTCGGGACAGGGGGCGCCGGAATTT. It yields the protein CASRAGSGQGAPEF.

This chain links TRBV18 with TRBJ2-7; a possible D gene is TRBD1 (5 bases). Trimming removed 4 bases from V and 2 bases from J, with 9 bases in between. The CDR3 sequence is 13 residues long. Germline CDR1 is KGHSH and CDR2 is LQKENI. The CDR3 sequence is CASSQGLAYEQYF. In DNA form, the CDR3 reads TGTGCCAGCTCACAGGGGTTAGCCTACGAGCAGTACTTC.

The chain carries TRBV6-5 and TRBJ1-1, with D possibly being TRBD1 (5 bases). The V end was cut by 2 bases, the J end by 4 bases, with 14 bases between. CDR3 length: 15 residues. Germline values: CDR1 MNHEY, CDR2 SVGAGI. CDR3 DNA: TGTGCCAGCAGTTACGAGATAGGGGTCGGCACTGAAGCTTTCTTT. Amino acids: CASSYEIGVGTEAFF.

With respect to this clone: Sequence at one end of the junction differs from germline and may be a read error. CDR3 loop: CASREGPTDTQYF. The CDR3 DNA reads TGTGCCAGCAGGGAAGGGCCCACAGATACGCAGTATTTT. This sequence joins TRBV6-1 and TRBJ2-3, with D hard to call. Germline V lookup: CDR1 MNHNS, CDR2 SASEGT. The CDR3 runs 13 residues.

This clone has only one observation. V and J are TRBV24-1 and TRBJ2-3; tentative D call: TRBD1 (6 bases). The germline V and J ends were trimmed by 4 bases and 0 bases, with 10 bases remaining between them. The CDR3 runs 15 residues. The germline V gene has CDR1 KGHDR and CDR2 SFDVKD. CDR3: CATSDRTVSTDTQYF. In DNA, the CDR3 is TGTGCCACCAGTGACCGGACAGTTAGCACAGATACGCAGTATTTT.

This chain uses TRBV19 with TRBJ2-3; 16 bases match TRBD2. This CDR3 spans 19 amino acids. Trimming removed 1 base from V and 2 bases from J; junction bases left unmatched: 6. Germline V gene sequence: CDR1 LNHDA, CDR2 SQIVND (reference sequence). The CDR3 is CASSIAGLAGGPVTDTQYF. Written as DNA, the CDR3 is TGTGCCAGTAGTATAGCGGGACTAGCGGGAGGGCCGGTCACAGATACGCAGTATTTT. Full variable domain (remainder filled in from reference TRBV19 and TRBJ2-3): DGGITQSPKYLFRKEGQNVTLSCEQNLNHDAMYWYRQDPGQGLRLIYYSQIVNDFQKGDIAEGYSVSREKKESFPLTVTSAQKNPTAFYLCASSIAGLAGGPVTDTQYFGPGTRLTVL.

The V and J genes are TRBV4-2 and TRBJ2-1; 13 bases are shared with TRBD2. The ends lost 4 bases at V and 5 bases at J; junction bases unmatched: 5. Germline CDR1 is LGHNA and CDR2 is YNFKEQ. The CDR3 totals 16 residues. This CDR3 reads CASSLFGLAGDNEQFF. The CDR3 bases are TGTGCCAGCAGCCTATTCGGACTAGCGGGGGACAATGAGCAGTTCTTC.

This clone was seen only a few times. The rearrangement uses TRBV2 and TRBJ1-1; possibly TRBD1 for D (5 bases). The CDR3 spans 16 residues. The V and J ends lost 3 bases and 1 base respectively, with 15 bases between them. Germline lookup yields CDR1 SNHLY and CDR2 FYNNEI. CDR3 residues: CASSDGGAGGNTEAFF. CDR3 coding DNA: TGTGCCAGCAGTGACGGTGGCGCCGGGGGGAACACTGAAGCTTTCTTT.

This sequence joins TRBV4-3 and TRBJ1-2; D not resolved. Trimming took off 0 bases at V and 0 bases at J, with 8 bases between the two ends. CDR3 length equals 15 residues. Germline assignment: CDR1 LGHNA and CDR2 YSLEER. This chain's CDR3 is CASSQDLGANYGYTF. CDR3 sequence (DNA): TGCGCCAGCAGCCAAGATCTCGGGGCTAACTATGGCTACACCTTC.

The chain joins TRBV28 to TRBJ2-7; possibly TRBD1 for D (7 bases). The CDR3 spans 14 residues. V was cut by 7 bases and J by 2 bases, with 15 bases left in between. Germline V gives CDR1 MDHEN, CDR2 SYDVKM. The DNA of the CDR3 is TGTGCCAGCACACTCAGGGGGGATCCCTACGAGCAGTACTTC. Protein sequence: CASTLRGDPYEQYF.

J is TRBJ1-2 and V is TRBV9, with unresolved D. V lost 0 bases, J lost 2 bases, and 5 bases lay in between. CDR3 length: 13 amino acids. The germline CDR1 and CDR2 sequences are SGDLS and YYNGEE. The CDR3 DNA is TGTGCCAGCAGCGTAGAACAGAACTATGGCTACACCTTC. Protein product: CASSVEQNYGYTF.

The chain carries TRBV5-4 and TRBJ2-3, with 7 bases aligning to TRBD2. Germline CDR1 is SGHNT and CDR2 is YYREEE (reference sequence). CDR3 length: 15 amino acids. V trimming: 0 bases; J trimming: 4 bases; junction bases outside the gene matches: 5. DNA of the CDR3: TGTGCCAGCAGCTTGGGACTAGCAATTGCAGATACGCAGTATTTT. Translation: CASSLGLAIADTQYF.

The chain recombines TRBV5-4 with TRBJ2-2; D may be TRBD2 (6 bases). Trimming cost V 1 base and J 5 bases, with 9 bases left between them. The CDR3 is 14 residues long. Germline CDR1 SGHNT, CDR2 YYREEE (reference sequence). The CDR3, as DNA: TGTGCCAGCAGCTTGCCGGGAGAGACCGGGGAGCTGTTTTTT. Its protein product is CASSLPGETGELFF.

The chain uses TRBV25-1 and TRBJ2-1; D is perhaps TRBD2 (6 bases). The CDR3 sequence is 14 residues long. Between the trimmed V and J ends, which lost 5 bases and 5 bases, there was a span of 13 bases. CDR1 is MGHDK and CDR2 is SYGVNS in the germline V gene. CDR3 nucleotide sequence: TGTGCCAGCAGTCCCAGCGGGCTCGACAATGAGCAGTTCTTC. Its translation is CASSPSGLDNEQFF.

This chain links TRBV11-3 with TRBJ2-1; TRBD1 matches 9 bases. In germline, CDR1 is SGHNT, CDR2 YENEEA. V dropped 5 bases and J dropped 4; count of bases not matched to a gene: 3. This CDR3 comprises 14 residues. In nucleotides, the CDR3 is TGTGCCAGCAGCGACAGGGGGACGTACAATGAGCAGTTCTTC. Translated, it gives CASSDRGTYNEQFF. Supplemented by reference TRBV11-3 and TRBJ2-1, the full variable domain reads EAGVVQSPRYKIIEKKQPVAFWCNPISGHNTLYWYLQNLGQGPELLIRYENEEAVDDSQLPKDRFSAERLKGVDSTLKIQPAELGDSAVYLCASSDRGTYNEQFFGPGTRLTVL.

DNA for the CDR3: TGTGCCAGCAGCCGGGACACGCAAGAGACCCAGTACTTC. Translated: CASSRDTQETQYF. The gene calls are TRBV11-3 and TRBJ2-5, with D possibly matching TRBD1 (6 bases). Germline CDR1 is SGHNT and CDR2 is YENEEA. The V gene lost 5 bases and the J gene lost 2 bases, with 9 bases spanning the gap. The CDR3 is 13 residues long.

The chain has TRBV5-6 and TRBJ1-5; 8 positions agree with TRBD1. The CDR3 is made up of 17 amino acids. Germline assignment: CDR1 SGHDT and CDR2 YYEEEE. With 1 base clipped from V and 5 bases from J, the junction kept 11 bases outside the gene matches. As DNA, the CDR3 is TGTGCCAGCAGCTTGTCGAAGACAGGGGCCATGGATCAGCCCCAGCATTTT. Its translation is CASSLSKTGAMDQPQHF.

This clone was counted once. The V and J genes are TRBV18 and TRBJ2-7, with a possible D match to TRBD2 (5 bases). Germline values: CDR1 KGHSH, CDR2 LQKENI. There are 16 residues in the CDR3. Deletions cut 1 base from V and 6 bases from J, with 19 bases between. The CDR3 nucleotides are TGTGCCAGCTCACCACTGCACGGGTACTTGGACTTCGAGCAGTACTTC. Translated: CASSPLHGYLDFEQYF.